These 5 T cell receptor beta chains came from one sample sequenced in a study of radiation and T cells in renal cell carcinoma. Using immunoSEQ multiplex PCR, the repertoire was profiled, and TCRdb retains in-frame clones only, with some absent. In the table there are 15,000 or so clones, about two thirds of which are singletons. The treatment was: treatment-naive control, cytoreductive nephrectomy. The sequencing used tumor tissue, collected from a patient whose treatment was nephrectomy without radiotherapy. The receptors shown here come from a man between 60 and 70 years old with renal cell carcinoma.

This chain joins TRBV5-4 and TRBJ2-7, with 8 bases identical to TRBD2. Trimming removed 5 bases from V and 2 bases from J; junction bases left unmatched: 6. This CDR3 region has 14 residues. CDR1 SGHNT and CDR2 YYREEE come from the germline V gene (reference sequence). The CDR3 here is CASSSGTRAYEQYF. The CDR3 nucleotides read TGTGCCAGCAGTAGCGGGACTAGGGCCTACGAGCAGTACTTC.

A single count supports this clone. The CDR3 nucleotides read TGTGCCACCAGCAGAGAGAATAGCGGGTACAATGAGCAGTTCTTC. It encodes CATSRENSGYNEQFF. The chain couples TRBV15 to TRBJ2-1, with 7 positions matching TRBD2. The CDR3 loop spans 15 amino acids. The ends lost 0 bases at V and 4 bases at J; junction bases unmatched: 3. Germline CDR1 LNHNV, CDR2 YYDKDF (reference sequence).

This clone was detected a few times. This chain uses TRBV28 with TRBJ1-2; TRBD1 might be the D (5 bases). Trimming shortened V by 2 bases and J by 0 bases, and 7 bases separated the two germline ends. The CDR3 extends over 14 amino acids. Germline CDR1 is MDHEN and CDR2 is SYDVKM. The DNA for the CDR3 is TGTGCCAGCAGTTTAGCGGGGCCTAACTATGGCTACACCTTC. As protein: CASSLAGPNYGYTF.

The rearrangement joins TRBV28 to TRBJ1-5; TRBD1 matches at 9 bases. With V trimmed by 4 bases and J by 4 bases, 5 bases remained unmatched. CDR3 length: 15 residues. The germline V gene encodes CDR1 MDHEN and CDR2 SYDVKM. CDR3 loop: CASSSTGGQNQPQHF. In DNA form, the CDR3 reads TGTGCCAGCAGTTCTACAGGGGGCCAGAATCAGCCCCAGCATTTT.

The V gene is TRBV5-3, the J gene TRBJ2-7; D gene ambiguous. TRBV5-3 is an ORF for which the function is uncertain. Trimming left V 6 bases short and J 3 bases short, with 16 bases between. This CDR3 contains 14 residues. CDR3 bases: TGTGCCAGAACCTTTGGGATCAGCAGCTACGAGCAGTACTTC. Residues: CARTFGISSYEQYF.